The clone carrying this TCR beta chain was seen a single time. Antigen: not known. The V end was cut by 2 bases, the J end by 2 bases, with 15 bases between. CDR1 is MNHEY, CDR2 SVGAGI, per germline. CDR3 size: 16 residues. The data derive from a study of shared clonotypes between healthy human individuals. Looking at the study overall: Per-donor plates numbered three CD4 naive, three CD4 memory, two CD8 naive and one CD8 memory.

Study-wide findings and caveats: Relative to memory subsets, naive subsets generally showed larger estimated richness.

Memory CD4+ cells were the fraction left after CD45RA+ naive selection. The protocol was immunoSEQ multiplex PCR, while the TCRdb copy is restricted to in-frame clones and leaves out a portion. The repertoire holds approximately 500,000 clones, with about 96% as singletons. The sequenced sample consisted of naive CD4+ T cells sorted from blood. Stated subset: CD45RA+ positively selected. This TCR was recovered from a woman in her 30s in good health. The chain uses TRBV6-5 and TRBJ2-5, with D possibly matching TRBD2 (5 bases). This CDR3 is CASSYGLTGKQETQYF. The DNA of the CDR3 is TGTGCCAGCAGTTACGGTTTAACGGGAAAACAAGAGACCCAGTACTTC.